These T cell receptor beta chains were read from a single sample in a study of response to subunit inactivated influenza vaccine. Each CDR3 protein is one row after TCRdb ran MiXCR on the RT-PCR reads. The sample consists of a few hundred thousand distinct CDR3 sequences, 11% to 15% of them appearing once. The material was PBMCs from blood, obtained approximately 12 days after vaccination. These receptors all stem from a man aged 50 or older who received an inactivated influenza vaccine. CDR3s leave out the opening cysteine and the closing phenylalanine or tryptophan.

j_call v_call cdr3_aa
TRBJ2-3 TRBV7-9 ASSFSAGLTDTQY
TRBJ2-5 TRBV5-1 ASSPAGGSEETQY
TRBJ1-6 TRBV20-1 SARDASSYNSPLH
TRBJ2-2 TRBV12-3/TRBV12-4 ASSINWPRELF
TRBJ2-7 TRBV27 ASSSVSGTGGAEQY
TRBJ2-5 TRBV5-1 ASSLAVLSGGSGETQY
TRBJ2-5 TRBV5-1 ASSLGRGNLQETQY
TRBJ2-1 TRBV20-1 SASQSGDNEQF
TRBJ2-7 TRBV18 ASSPFVSYEQY
TRBJ1-1 TRBV6-2/TRBV6-3 ASSYTASSGVF
TRBJ2-3 TRBV5-1 ASSLWGDSSTDTQY
TRBJ2-3 TRBV7-8 ASSLEGMGLAGADTQY
TRBJ1-4 TRBV4-3 ASSQEIGRPGKGSKLF
TRBJ2-1 TRBV28 ASRTFIGGPYNEQF
TRBJ2-2 TRBV7-9 ASSVGGSDTGELF
TRBJ2-7 TRBV3-1 ASSQGLRTYEQY
TRBJ1-3 TRBV7-3 ASPLGTGISIPGNTIY
TRBJ2-3 TRBV7-2 ASSRGGGDTQY
TRBJ1-2 TRBV14 ASSYQGFGYT
TRBJ2-7 TRBV12-3/TRBV12-4 ASSLLLGSQEQY
TRBJ2-2 TRBV29-1 SVRTGGDASTGELF
TRBJ2-1 TRBV6-2/TRBV6-3 ASSYKLAVPYNEQF
TRBJ1-1 TRBV20-1 SARDLTGSGTEAF
TRBJ2-7 TRBV28 ASSPGGTGVHEQY
TRBJ2-7 TRBV9 ASSSPTSGKQY
TRBJ2-3 TRBV12-3/TRBV12-4 ASSPRLAGGNTDTQY
TRBJ1-2 TRBV12-3/TRBV12-4 ASTPDVGYGYT
TRBJ1-1 TRBV6-2/TRBV6-3 ASSYGPTEAF
TRBJ2-3 TRBV20-1 SASSASGRRYITDTQY
TRBJ1-6 TRBV10-3 AIRPAGENSPLH
TRBJ2-1 TRBV5-5 AMSPGLLCYNEQF
TRBJ2-5 TRBV4-2 ASSQDEVQETQY
TRBJ2-7 TRBV6-2/TRBV6-3 ASSSGQGTFTYEQY
TRBJ2-3 TRBV7-8 ASSLSGGLHTDTQY
TRBJ2-5 TRBV4-3 ASSQDVGRLQETQY
TRBJ2-2 TRBV3-1 ASGRQGATGELF
TRBJ2-1 TRBV25-1 ASSESVGGGDEQF
TRBJ2-4 TRBV20-1 SAGEGASDIQY
TRBJ2-7 TRBV29-1 SVGGRSGTVEQY
TRBJ1-1 TRBV5-5 ASSNTENTEAF
TRBJ1-2 TRBV7-2 ASSSRDPLLGYT
TRBJ2-7 TRBV27 ASSLGMGRRYEQY
TRBJ2-1 TRBV2 ASSESGGSSYNEQF
TRBJ2-3 TRBV10-3 AISGLGAGTDTQY
TRBJ1-1 TRBV5-1 ASSSQDTEAF
TRBJ2-3 TRBV28 ASNVLAGPDTQY
TRBJ1-6 TRBV25-1 ASSSGGNSPLH
TRBJ2-1 TRBV2 ASSPRLAGGSEQF
TRBJ2-3 TRBV29-1 SASMRADTQY
TRBJ2-7 TRBV7-2 ASSLAGQGYNEQY